Listed below are T cell receptor beta chains from one sample, sequenced in a study of prognosis after radiotherapy for stage I lung cancer. TCRdb independently ran MiXCR on the multiplex PCR reads; one entry per CDR3 protein. The sample lists roughly 20,000 distinct CDR3 sequences, around three fifths occurring once. The sequencing here drew on PBMCs, taken before or after stereotactic body radiation therapy (not recorded which). These receptors came from a donor aged 50 or older with non-small cell lung cancer. CDR3s include the opening cysteine and the closing phenylalanine or tryptophan. The order of the fields is D gene, V gene, clone size, J gene, CDR3 DNA, CDR3 protein. The D gene is left open where the match is weak. Clone size appears in some rows only: once, few, many, or a class for an expanded clone.

>TRBD2|TRBV30|NA|TRBJ2-3
TGTGCCTGGAGTGTAGCGGGAGGGACAGATACGCAGTATTTT
CAWSVAGGTDTQYF
>TRBD1|TRBV30|NA|TRBJ2-7
TGTGCCTGGAACAGGGGGCGTTTTTACGAGCAGTACTTC
CAWNRGRFYEQYF
>NA|TRBV7-9|many|TRBJ2-5
TGTGCCAGCAGCTTAGCGGTGAACCCCCAAGAGACCCAGTACTTC
CASSLAVNPQETQYF
>TRBD1|TRBV6-5|NA|TRBJ2-7
TGTTCCAGCAGTTATGGGGACAGGGGTTCCTACGAGCAGTACTTC
CSSSYGDRGSYEQYF
>NA|TRBV3-1|NA|TRBJ2-6
TGTGCCAGCAGCCCTCCCCCGGGTCTTGGGGCCAACGTCCTGACTTTC
CASSPPPGLGANVLTF
>NA|TRBV6-1|medium-sized|TRBJ2-1
TGTGCCAGCACCGCACCCCCCTACAATGAGCAGTTCTTC
CASTAPPYNEQFF
>TRBD2|TRBV11-2|NA|TRBJ2-7
TGTGCCAGCAGCTTAGGAGGGACTACAGTAGGCTACGAGCAGTACTTC
CASSLGGTTVGYEQYF
>NA|TRBV6-1|NA|TRBJ1-3
TGTGCCAGCAGTACCTTTGCTGGAAACACCATATATTTT
CASSTFAGNTIYF
>NA|TRBV7-9|NA|TRBJ2-5
TGTGCCAGCAGCCACCGGGACTCGAAAGAGACCCAGTACTTC
CASSHRDSKETQYF
>TRBD1|TRBV15|NA|TRBJ2-1
TGTGCCACCAGCCGGGACAGGTTTGTCGATGAGCAGTTCTTC
CATSRDRFVDEQFF
>NA|TRBV28|NA|TRBJ2-7
TGTGCCAGCACCTTAGTATTTTACGAGCAGTACTTC
CASTLVFYEQYF
>TRBD1|TRBV12-5|NA|TRBJ1-5
TGTGCTAGGAGACAGGGGAAAGAGAATCAGCCCCAGCATTTT
CARRQGKENQPQHF
>NA|TRBV24-1|many|TRBJ2-2
TGTGCCACCAGTGATTTGCTTGGGGAGCTGTTTTTT
CATSDLLGELFF
>NA|TRBV28|NA|TRBJ1-5
TGTGCCAGCAGCTTAAGTGGGCCGTACTCCCAGCCCCAGCATTTT
CASSLSGPYSQPQHF
>NA|TRBV10-3|many|TRBJ1-1
TGTGCCATCAGTGATAGGGTATCCATCGTGAGGAACACTGAAGCTTTCTTT
CAISDRVSIVRNTEAFF
>NA|TRBV20-1|NA|TRBJ2-6
TGCAGTGCTAGAGGTGACTGGGGGGCCAACGTCCTGACTTTC
CSARGDWGANVLTF
>NA|TRBV2|NA|TRBJ2-7
TGTGCCAGCCGGCAGCGGCCAAGCTCCTACGAGCAGTACTTC
CASRQRPSSYEQYF
>NA|TRBV7-2|many|TRBJ2-2
TGTGCCAGCAGCTTAATTGGTATGAACACCGGGGAGCTGTTTTTT
CASSLIGMNTGELFF
>TRBD2|TRBV29-1|NA|TRBJ2-3
TGCAGCGTTGGACTAGCGGAGGTACCTTGGAATACGCAGTATTTT
CSVGLAEVPWNTQYF
>TRBD2|TRBV6-2/TRBV6-3|NA|TRBJ2-1
TGTGCCAGCAGTTTCCGGGCGGGAGCGTACAATGAGCAGTTCTTC
CASSFRAGAYNEQFF
>NA|TRBV5-1|NA|TRBJ1-4
TGCGCCAGCAGCTTGGAGGGATTCAATGAAAAACTGTTTTTT
CASSLEGFNEKLFF
>NA|TRBV3-1|NA|TRBJ2-7
TGTGCCAGCAGCCAGGGATCCTACGAGCAGTACTTC
CASSQGSYEQYF
>NA|TRBV6-1|few|TRBJ2-7
TGTGCCAGCAGTCCACGGGACTCCTACGAGCAGTACTTC
CASSPRDSYEQYF
>NA|TRBV10-3|NA|TRBJ2-3
TGTGCCATCTCTCCATCTGGAGCGTCTATCACAGATACGCAGTATTTT
CAISPSGASITDTQYF
>NA|TRBV7-9|many|TRBJ1-1
TGTGCCAGCAGACGTCTCGCGGGGGGGAAAAACACTGAAGCTTTCTTT
CASRRLAGGKNTEAFF
>TRBD2|TRBV6-1|NA|TRBJ2-1
TGTGTCAGCGGGGGGTATTACAATGAGCAGTTCTTC
CVSGGYYNEQFF
>NA|TRBV7-9|NA|TRBJ2-3
TGTGCCAGCAGCGCTAGCACAGATACGCAGTATTTT
CASSASTDTQYF
>NA|TRBV7-9|NA|TRBJ2-7
TGCGCCAGCAGCAGTCCGGGACTTGGGGTCTACGAGCAGTACTTC
CASSSPGLGVYEQYF